This T cell receptor (beta chain) is from a study of blood T cell repertoires in COVID-19. Original methodology: Nucleated cell counts were estimated from reference gene primer amplification. Generated by immunoSEQ multiplex PCR, the TCRdb table keeps only in-frame clones and is missing some. D and trimming come from the DNA, and the V and J calls and clone size come from that table. The sample has about 260,000 clones; about 88% are singletons. Trimming left V 4 bases short and J 2 bases short, with 15 bases between. The germline V gene has CDR1 SGHRS and CDR2 YFSETQ. This CDR3 contains 15 residues. The clonotype was recovered from a man between 60 and 75 years old who had recovered from COVID-19. Sequenced material: peripheral blood. This sequence joins TRBV5-1 and TRBJ1-2; D gene uncertain. The CDR3 loop reads CASSPARGGNYGYTF. The CDR3, as DNA: TGCGCCAGCAGCCCTGCGCGGGGTGGAAACTATGGCTACACCTTC.